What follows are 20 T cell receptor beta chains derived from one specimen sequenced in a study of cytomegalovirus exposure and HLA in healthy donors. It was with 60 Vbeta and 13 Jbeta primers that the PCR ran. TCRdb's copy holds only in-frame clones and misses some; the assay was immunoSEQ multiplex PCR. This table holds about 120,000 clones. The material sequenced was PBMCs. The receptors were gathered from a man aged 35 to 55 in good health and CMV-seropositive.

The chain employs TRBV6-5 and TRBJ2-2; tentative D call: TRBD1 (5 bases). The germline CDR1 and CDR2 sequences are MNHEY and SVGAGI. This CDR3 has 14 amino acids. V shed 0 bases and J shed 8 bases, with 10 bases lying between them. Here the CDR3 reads CASSYSRGLGELFF. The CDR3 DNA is TGTGCCAGCAGTTACTCAAGGGGTTTGGGGGAGCTGTTTTTT.

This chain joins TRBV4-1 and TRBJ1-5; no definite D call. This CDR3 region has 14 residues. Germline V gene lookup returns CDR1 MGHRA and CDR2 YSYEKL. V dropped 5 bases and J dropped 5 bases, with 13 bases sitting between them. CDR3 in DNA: TGCGCCAGCAGCAACGCTCGGAGGGATCAGCCCCAGCATTTT. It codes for CASSNARRDQPQHF.

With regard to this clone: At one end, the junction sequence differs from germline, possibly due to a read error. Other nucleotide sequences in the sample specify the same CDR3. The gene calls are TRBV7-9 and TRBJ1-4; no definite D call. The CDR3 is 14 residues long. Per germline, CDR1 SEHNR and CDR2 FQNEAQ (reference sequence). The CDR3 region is CASSPPTTNEKLFF. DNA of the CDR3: TGTGCCAGCAGCCCCCCTACTACTAATGAAAAATTGTTTTTT.

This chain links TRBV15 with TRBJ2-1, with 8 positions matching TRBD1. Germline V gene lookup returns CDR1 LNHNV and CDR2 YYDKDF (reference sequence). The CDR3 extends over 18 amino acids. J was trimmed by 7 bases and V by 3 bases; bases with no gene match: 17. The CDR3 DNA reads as TGTGCCACCAGCAGGCTCAGGGGGCAGGGGGTCACTAAGAATGAGCAGTTCTTC. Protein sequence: CATSRLRGQGVTKNEQFF.

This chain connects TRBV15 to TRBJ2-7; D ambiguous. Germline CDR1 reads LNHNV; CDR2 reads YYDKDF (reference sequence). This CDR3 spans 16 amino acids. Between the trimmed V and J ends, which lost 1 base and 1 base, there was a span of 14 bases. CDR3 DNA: TGTGCCACCAGCAGAGCCCGAGGCACGCTGTCCTACGAGCAGTACTTC. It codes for CATSRARGTLSYEQYF. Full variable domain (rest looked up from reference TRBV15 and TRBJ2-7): DAMVIQNPRYQVTQFGKPVTLSCSQTLNHNVMYWYQQKSSQAPKLLFHYYDKDFNNEADTPDNFQSRRPNTSFCFLDIRSPGLGDTAMYLCATSRARGTLSYEQYFGPGTRLTVT.

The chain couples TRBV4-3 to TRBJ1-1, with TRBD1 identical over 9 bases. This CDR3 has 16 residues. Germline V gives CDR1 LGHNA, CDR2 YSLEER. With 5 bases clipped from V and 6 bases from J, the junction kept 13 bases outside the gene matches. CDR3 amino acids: CASSSGGQGRWPEAFF. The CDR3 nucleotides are TGCGCCAGCAGCTCGGGAGGACAGGGGAGGTGGCCTGAAGCTTTCTTT.

The CDR3 is CARPTGNEKLFF. The CDR3 DNA reads TGCGCCAGACCAACAGGGAATGAAAAACTGTTTTTT. The J gene is TRBJ1-4, the V gene TRBV23-1; D possibly corresponds to TRBD1 (6 bases). TRBV23-1 is an open reading frame, and its role is uncertain. With 9 bases removed from V and 5 bases from J, the gap between germline ends came to 10 bases. This CDR3 comprises 12 residues.

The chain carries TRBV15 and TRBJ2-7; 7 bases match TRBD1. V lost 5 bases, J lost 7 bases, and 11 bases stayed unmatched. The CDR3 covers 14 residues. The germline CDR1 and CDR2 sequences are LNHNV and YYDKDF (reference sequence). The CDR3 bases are TGTGCCACCAGCCGGACAGGAGGTACTGGGGAGCAGTACTTC. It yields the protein CATSRTGGTGEQYF.

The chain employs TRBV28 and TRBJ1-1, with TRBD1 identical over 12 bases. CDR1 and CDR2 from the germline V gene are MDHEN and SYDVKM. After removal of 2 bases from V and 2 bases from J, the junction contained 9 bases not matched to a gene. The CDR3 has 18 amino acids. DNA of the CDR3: TGTGCCAGCAGTTTAGGGAGGTGGGACAGGGGGCTAAACACTGAAGCTTTCTTT. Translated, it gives CASSLGRWDRGLNTEAFF.

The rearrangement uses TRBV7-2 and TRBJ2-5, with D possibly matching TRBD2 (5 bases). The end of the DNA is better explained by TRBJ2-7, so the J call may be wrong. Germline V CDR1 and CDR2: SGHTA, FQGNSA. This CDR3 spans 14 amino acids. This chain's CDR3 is CASSLVTTLYEQYF. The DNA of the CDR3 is TGTGCCAGCAGCTTAGTGACTACCCTCTACGAGCAGTACTTC.

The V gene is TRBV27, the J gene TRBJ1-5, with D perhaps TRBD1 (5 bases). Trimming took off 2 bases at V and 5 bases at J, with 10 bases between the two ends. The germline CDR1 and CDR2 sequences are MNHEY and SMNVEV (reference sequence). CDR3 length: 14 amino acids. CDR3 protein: CASSLQGSYQPQHF. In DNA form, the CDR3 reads TGTGCCAGCAGTTTACAGGGTTCTTATCAGCCCCAGCATTTT.

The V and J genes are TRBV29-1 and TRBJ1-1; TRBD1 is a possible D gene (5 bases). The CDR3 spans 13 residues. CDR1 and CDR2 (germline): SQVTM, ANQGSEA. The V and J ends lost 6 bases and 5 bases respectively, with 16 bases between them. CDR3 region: CSVQIHQGTEAFF. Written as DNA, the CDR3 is TGCAGCGTCCAAATTCACCAGGGTACTGAAGCTTTCTTT.

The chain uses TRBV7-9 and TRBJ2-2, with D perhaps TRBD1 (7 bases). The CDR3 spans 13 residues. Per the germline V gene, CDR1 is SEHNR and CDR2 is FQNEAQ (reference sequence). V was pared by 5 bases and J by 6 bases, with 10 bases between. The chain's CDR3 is CASSAGTAGELFF. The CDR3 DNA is TGTGCCAGCAGCGCGGGGACAGCCGGGGAGCTGTTTTTT.

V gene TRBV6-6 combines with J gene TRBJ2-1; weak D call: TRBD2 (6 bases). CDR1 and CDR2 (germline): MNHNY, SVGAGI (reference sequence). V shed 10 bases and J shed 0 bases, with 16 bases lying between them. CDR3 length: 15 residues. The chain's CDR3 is CATIRGGSSYNEQFF. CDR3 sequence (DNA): TGTGCCACCATTCGTGGGGGGAGCTCCTACAATGAGCAGTTCTTC.

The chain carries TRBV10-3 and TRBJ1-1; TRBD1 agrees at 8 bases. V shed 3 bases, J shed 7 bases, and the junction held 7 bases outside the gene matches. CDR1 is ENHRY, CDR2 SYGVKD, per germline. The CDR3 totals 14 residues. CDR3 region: CAISDRTGSDEAFF. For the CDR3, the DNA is TGTGCCATCAGTGATAGGACAGGGTCGGATGAAGCTTTCTTT.

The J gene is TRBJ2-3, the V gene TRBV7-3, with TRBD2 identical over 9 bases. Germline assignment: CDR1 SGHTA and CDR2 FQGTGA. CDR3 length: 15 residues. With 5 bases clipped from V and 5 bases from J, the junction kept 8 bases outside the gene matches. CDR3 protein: CASSASTSGQDTQYF. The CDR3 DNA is TGTGCCAGCAGCGCGTCAACTAGCGGGCAAGATACGCAGTATTTT.

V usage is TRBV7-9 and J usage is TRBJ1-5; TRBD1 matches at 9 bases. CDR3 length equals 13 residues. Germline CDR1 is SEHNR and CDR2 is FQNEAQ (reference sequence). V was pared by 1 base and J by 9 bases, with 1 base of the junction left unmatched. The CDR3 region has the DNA TGTGCCAGCAGCTTAGAGACAGGGGGGCCCCAGCATTTT. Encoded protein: CASSLETGGPQHF.

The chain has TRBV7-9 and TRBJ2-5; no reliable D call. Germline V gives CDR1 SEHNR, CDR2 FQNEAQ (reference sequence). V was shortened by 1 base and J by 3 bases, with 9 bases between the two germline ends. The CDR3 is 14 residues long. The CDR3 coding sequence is TGTGCCAGCAGCTTAGACAGAATAAAAGAGACCCAGTACTTC. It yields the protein CASSLDRIKETQYF. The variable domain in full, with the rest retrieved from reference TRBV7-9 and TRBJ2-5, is DTGVSQNPRHKITKRGQNVTFRCDPISEHNRLYWYRQTLGQGPEFLTYFQNEAQLEKSRLLSDRFSAERPKGSFSTLEIQRTEQGDSAMYLCASSLDRIKETQYFGPGTRLLVL.

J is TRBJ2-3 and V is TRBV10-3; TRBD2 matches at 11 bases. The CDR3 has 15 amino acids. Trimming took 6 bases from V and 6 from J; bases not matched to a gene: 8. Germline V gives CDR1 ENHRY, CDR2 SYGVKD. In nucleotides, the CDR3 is TGTGCCATCAGCGGACTAGCGGGTGCCCTGGATACGCAGTATTTT. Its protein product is CAISGLAGALDTQYF.

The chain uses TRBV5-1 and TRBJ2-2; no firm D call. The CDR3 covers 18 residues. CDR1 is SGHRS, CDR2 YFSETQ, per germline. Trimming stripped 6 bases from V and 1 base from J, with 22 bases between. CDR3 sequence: CASTNFQSLQKNTGELFF. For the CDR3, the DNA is TGCGCCAGCACAAATTTTCAGTCTCTACAGAAGAACACCGGGGAGCTGTTTTTT.